The entry below describes one TCR beta chain. Its target is unknown. The entry originates in a study of response to subunit inactivated influenza vaccine. The study, taken as a whole, reports: The authors proposed limited new T cell recruitment per seasonal influenza vaccination.

V was pared by 6 bases and J by 8 bases, with 19 bases between. This CDR3 is 14 amino acids long. Germline CDR1 and CDR2: ENHRY and SYGVKD. TCRdb re-derived calls from the RT-PCR reads in MiXCR, one entry per CDR3 protein. The table includes 500,000 to 600,000 distinct CDR3 sequences, approximately 15% detected once. The chain has TRBV10-3 and TRBJ1-2; D is uncertain. The input for sequencing was CD4+ T cells sorted from PBMCs, taken less than 30 months after vaccination. This TCR came from a man aged 50 to 69 who received an inactivated influenza vaccine. The CDR3 DNA reads as TGTGCCATCAGGGCGGACTTTAAGGGAGTAGGCTACACCTTC. The encoded protein is CAIRADFKGVGYTF.